The 28 T cell receptor beta chains below all came from one sample that was sequenced in a study of cytomegalovirus exposure and HLA in healthy donors. It was with 60 Vbeta and 13 Jbeta primers that the PCR ran. Measured with immunoSEQ multiplex PCR; TCRdb has only the in-frame clones, and not every one. This table has fewer than 200,000 clones, approximately 82% appearing once. Sequenced: PBMCs. All receptors derive from a woman younger than 30 in good health and CMV-seronegative.

The table lists this clone with a few counts. This chain links TRBV5-8 with TRBJ1-4, with 7 positions matching TRBD1. Germline CDR1 and CDR2: SGHTS and YDEGEE. This CDR3 contains 15 residues. J lost 7 bases, V lost 0 bases, and 6 bases had no gene match. CDR3 residues: CASSLERGQVEKLFF. DNA of the CDR3: TGTGCCAGCAGCTTGGAGAGGGGGCAGGTTGAAAAACTGTTTTTT.

The chain recombines TRBV15 with TRBJ1-2; maybe TRBD1 (5 bases). CDR1 LNHNV and CDR2 YYDKDF come from the germline V gene (reference sequence). Trimming pared 0 bases from V and 6 bases from J, leaving 17 bases between. The CDR3 is 16 residues long. Here the CDR3 DNA reads TGTGCCACCAGCAGAGATCAGGGCCGGGCTGCCGATGGCTACACCTTC. It encodes CATSRDQGRAADGYTF.

The chain employs TRBV5-4 and TRBJ2-3, with a weak D call TRBD1 (5 bases). The CDR3 length is 15 residues. The germline V gene has CDR1 SGHNT and CDR2 YYREEE (reference sequence). The V gene lost 0 bases and the J gene lost 1 base, with 9 bases spanning the gap. The CDR3 loop is CASSLGGVGTDTQYF. DNA of the CDR3: TGTGCCAGCAGCTTGGGGGGCGTGGGCACAGATACGCAGTATTTT.

This clone has a handful of counts. The V and J genes are TRBV2 and TRBJ2-2; 8 nucleotides agree with TRBD2. Looked up from germline, CDR1 is SNHLY and CDR2 is FYNNEI. The CDR3 totals 11 residues. With V trimmed by 6 bases and J by 12 bases, 3 bases remained unmatched. CDR3 in DNA: TGTGCCAGCAGGGTAGCGGGGAAGCTGTTTTTT. As protein: CASRVAGKLFF.

V usage is TRBV2 and J usage is TRBJ2-7; 8 bases are a match to TRBD1. Germline CDR1 reads SNHLY; CDR2 reads FYNNEI. With 6 bases clipped from V and 5 bases from J, the junction kept 12 bases outside the gene matches. This CDR3 has 15 amino acids. Here the CDR3 reads CASSTVGTGGDEQYF. For the CDR3, the DNA is TGTGCCAGCAGCACCGTTGGGACAGGAGGCGACGAGCAGTACTTC.

J is TRBJ2-2 and V is TRBV29-1; D is perhaps TRBD2 (6 bases). V lost 7 bases and J lost 0, with 9 bases in between. The V gene's germline CDR1 is SQVTM and CDR2 ANQGSEA. This CDR3 spans 13 amino acids. The CDR3 reads CSARGPNTGELFF. The CDR3 nucleotides are TGCAGCGCGCGGGGACCGAACACCGGGGAGCTGTTTTTT.

The chain employs TRBV28 and TRBJ1-5, with D possibly matching TRBD1 (6 bases). In germline, CDR1 is MDHEN, CDR2 SYDVKM. The CDR3 consists of 13 residues. V was cut by 7 bases and J by 6 bases, with 13 bases left in between. The CDR3 DNA reads TGTGCCAGCAAGGGGGATGTAAGTCAGCCCCAGCATTTT. Protein sequence: CASKGDVSQPQHF.

The V call is TRBV7-9, the J call TRBJ2-5; TRBD2 aligns across 12 bases. V was pared by 0 bases and J by 2 bases, with 4 bases of the junction left unmatched. CDR1 is SEHNR and CDR2 is FQNEAQ in the germline V gene (reference sequence). This CDR3 region has 17 residues. The CDR3 loop is CASSLAIGLAGQETQYF. The CDR3, as DNA: TGTGCCAGCAGCTTAGCGATAGGACTAGCGGGACAAGAGACCCAGTACTTC.

V usage is TRBV4-3 and J usage is TRBJ1-4, with D perhaps matching TRBD1 (6 bases). Germline-derived CDR1 and CDR2 are LGHNA and YSLEER. Trimming stripped 2 bases from V and 7 bases from J, with 14 bases between. The CDR3 covers 15 residues. The CDR3 nucleotides read TGCGCCAGCAGCCAAAAAGGGGGGGGGCGTGAAAAACTGTTTTTT. This encodes CASSQKGGGREKLFF.

V gene TRBV6-5 combines with J gene TRBJ2-7; 10 bases are shared with TRBD1. With V trimmed by 2 bases and J by 1 base, 2 bases remained unmatched. The germline V gene has CDR1 MNHEY and CDR2 SVGAGI. CDR3 length equals 15 residues. The CDR3 sequence is CASSYRDRGSYEQYF. CDR3 DNA sequence: TGTGCCAGCAGTTACCGGGACAGGGGTTCCTACGAGCAGTACTTC.

The rearrangement joins TRBV5-1 to TRBJ2-2; 13 bases agree with TRBD2. The CDR3 extends over 22 amino acids. The junction had 19 bases not matched to a gene; V was cut back by 0 bases and J by 5 bases. Germline V lookup: CDR1 SGHRS, CDR2 YFSETQ. This CDR3 is CASSLDDTGLAGLQRGTGELFF. Here the CDR3 DNA reads TGCGCCAGCAGCTTGGACGACACGGGACTAGCGGGACTACAACGAGGAACCGGGGAGCTGTTTTTT.

The chain is built from TRBV6-5 and TRBJ2-1; 7 bases fit TRBD2. This CDR3 comprises 15 residues. CDR1 MNHEY and CDR2 SVGAGI come from the germline V gene. The V gene end was trimmed by 2 bases and the J gene end by 5 bases; junction bases not matched to a gene: 6. The CDR3 nucleotides read TGTGCCAGCAGTTACGGGGGGGAGGAGAACAATGAGCAGTTCTTC. Its protein is CASSYGGEENNEQFF.

The chain employs TRBV19 and TRBJ2-7; 7 nucleotides agree with TRBD2. Germline CDR1 is LNHDA and CDR2 is SQIVND (reference sequence). Losses at the gene ends were 3 bases for V and 0 bases for J; bases not matched to a gene: 5. The length of the CDR3 is 15 residues. CDR3 nucleotide sequence: TGTGCCAGTAGTATCCATAGCGGGTACTCCTACGAGCAGTACGTC. Protein product: CASSIHSGYSYEQYV.

This chain connects TRBV28 to TRBJ2-7; TRBD2 agrees at 8 bases. V shed 3 bases, J shed 1 base, and the junction held 5 bases outside the gene matches. CDR3 length: 15 residues. Germline CDR1 MDHEN, CDR2 SYDVKM. The CDR3: CASSFAGGDSYEQYF. The CDR3 DNA reads TGTGCCAGCAGTTTTGCGGGGGGAGATTCCTACGAGCAGTACTTC. Combining the CDR3 with reference TRBV28 and TRBJ2-7 gives the whole variable domain DVKVTQSSRYLVKRTGEKVFLECVQDMDHENMFWYRQDPGLGLRLIYFSYDVKMKEKGDIPEGYSVSREKKERFSLILESASTNQTSMYLCASSFAGGDSYEQYFGPGTRLTVT.

This chain's CDR3 is CASSPPGGMGNEQFF. The CDR3 DNA follows: TGCGCCAGCAGCCCACCAGGGGGCATGGGGAATGAGCAGTTCTTC. The V and J genes are TRBV5-1 and TRBJ2-1; 8 bases agree with TRBD1. Per germline, CDR1 SGHRS and CDR2 YFSETQ. CDR3 length equals 15 residues. V trimming: 4 bases; J trimming: 7 bases; junction bases outside the gene matches: 10.

J is TRBJ2-3 and V is TRBV4-3, with D unclear. Between the trimmed V and J ends, which lost 0 bases and 6 bases, there was a span of 16 bases. Germline values: CDR1 LGHNA, CDR2 YSLEER. The CDR3 spans 16 residues. CDR3 DNA: TGCGCCAGCAGCCAAGATGATTCGGTAGTCCGGGATACGCAGTATTTT. Its protein is CASSQDDSVVRDTQYF.

This clone was seen a few times. The chain carries TRBV7-2 and TRBJ2-3, with D perhaps matching TRBD1 (6 bases). The CDR3 has 16 amino acids. Germline CDR1 SGHTA, CDR2 FQGNSA. The ends were cut back, 1 base at V and 0 bases at J, with 11 bases in the middle. Here the CDR3 reads CASSLGLDRSTDTQYF. For the CDR3, the DNA is TGTGCCAGCAGCTTAGGCCTCGACAGGAGCACAGATACGCAGTATTTT.

The chain employs TRBV27 and TRBJ1-5; 7 nucleotides agree with TRBD1. This CDR3 has 15 amino acids. V shed 3 bases, J shed 5 bases, and the junction held 7 bases outside the gene matches. Germline V gene lookup returns CDR1 MNHEY and CDR2 SMNVEV (reference sequence). Here the CDR3 DNA reads TGTGCCAGCAGTTTGGGGTCAGGGGGTTATCAGCCCCAGCATTTT. Translated: CASSLGSGGYQPQHF.

The V call is TRBV4-3, the J call TRBJ2-7; D is perhaps TRBD1 (5 bases). Germline V gives CDR1 LGHNA, CDR2 YSLEER. Trimming removed 1 base from V and 2 bases from J, with 12 bases in between. The CDR3 runs to 15 residues. DNA of the CDR3: TGCGCCAGCAGCCAAGTTAGGGGCGTTCCCTACGAGCAGTACTTC. Translation: CASSQVRGVPYEQYF.

This clone was found a few times. This chain connects TRBV6-1 to TRBJ1-1, with D perhaps matching TRBD1 (6 bases). The germline V gene encodes CDR1 MNHNS and CDR2 SASEGT. The CDR3 spans 15 residues. The V gene lost 6 bases and the J gene lost 1 base, with 15 bases spanning the gap. CDR3 sequence (DNA): TGTGCCAGCAGATCCGAGGGGGTCGCGAACACTGAAGCTTTCTTT. Protein: CASRSEGVANTEAFF.

The CDR3: CASSPGSYHNEQFF. CDR3 nucleotide sequence: TGTGCCAGCAGCCCCGGGAGCTACCACAATGAGCAGTTCTTC. This chain uses TRBV7-9 with TRBJ2-1, with a possible D match to TRBD2 (6 bases). Per germline, CDR1 SEHNR and CDR2 FQNEAQ (reference sequence). CDR3 length: 14 residues. V was cut by 5 bases and J by 5 bases, with 13 bases left in between.

The V gene is TRBV5-6, the J gene TRBJ1-1, with 7 bases identical to TRBD1. V was pared by 4 bases and J by 0 bases, with 12 bases of the junction left unmatched. The CDR3 has 17 residues. Germline CDR1 SGHDT, CDR2 YYEEEE. CDR3 sequence reads: CASSQDRESQLNTEAFF. CDR3 sequence (DNA): TGTGCCAGCAGCCAAGACAGGGAGAGTCAATTGAACACTGAAGCTTTCTTT.

The chain couples TRBV11-2 to TRBJ2-7; D not resolved. Germline V gives CDR1 SGHAT, CDR2 FQNNGV. This CDR3 comprises 14 residues. Trimming stripped 1 base from V and 2 bases from J, with 9 bases between. The chain's CDR3 is CASSLAPGTYEQYV. CDR3 in DNA: TGTGCCAGCAGCTTAGCTCCAGGAACCTACGAGCAGTACGTC.

The V call is TRBV15, the J call TRBJ1-5; TRBD1 is a possible D gene (5 bases). V dropped 0 bases and J dropped 3 bases, with 15 bases sitting between them. The CDR3 runs to 17 residues. Germline CDR1 reads LNHNV; CDR2 reads YYDKDF (reference sequence). DNA of the CDR3: TGTGCCACCAGCAGAGAACGGGGGGGATTACTCAATCAGCCCCAGCATTTT. It is translated as CATSRERGGLLNQPQHF.

This clone occurred once. The V call is TRBV18, the J call TRBJ1-3; TRBD1 matches at 7 bases. Germline CDR1 is KGHSH and CDR2 is LQKENI. This CDR3 has 16 residues. Trimming took 0 bases from V and 0 from J; bases not matched to a gene: 2. CDR3 loop: CASSPPRDSSGNTIYF. In nucleotides, the CDR3 is TGTGCCAGCTCACCACCGCGGGACAGCTCTGGAAACACCATATATTTT.

J is TRBJ2-1 and V is TRBV5-4; 8 bases agree with TRBD2. The germline V gene encodes CDR1 SGHNT and CDR2 YYREEE (reference sequence). This CDR3 has 15 residues. V shed 3 bases and J 3 bases; nucleotides not matched to a gene: 5. The CDR3: CASSSGLAVYNEQFF. DNA for the CDR3: TGTGCCAGCAGCTCCGGACTAGCAGTCTACAATGAGCAGTTCTTC.

The chain links TRBV7-9 to TRBJ2-1; maybe TRBD1 (5 bases). The V end was cut by 8 bases, the J end by 5 bases, with 16 bases between. This CDR3 has 14 amino acids. Per germline, CDR1 SEHNR and CDR2 FQNEAQ (reference sequence). CDR3 nucleotides: TGTGCCAGCCGATACCTGGGGCTTAACAATGAGCAGTTCTTC. As protein: CASRYLGLNNEQFF.

This clone occurred a few times. The rearrangement joins TRBV5-6 to TRBJ2-3; 11 bases fit TRBD2. With V trimmed by 5 bases and J by 4 bases, 3 bases remained unmatched. The CDR3 covers 14 residues. Germline V gives CDR1 SGHDT, CDR2 YYEEEE. CDR3 nucleotide sequence: TGTGCCAGCAGGACTAGCGGGAAAGCAGATACGCAGTATTTT. It yields the protein CASRTSGKADTQYF.